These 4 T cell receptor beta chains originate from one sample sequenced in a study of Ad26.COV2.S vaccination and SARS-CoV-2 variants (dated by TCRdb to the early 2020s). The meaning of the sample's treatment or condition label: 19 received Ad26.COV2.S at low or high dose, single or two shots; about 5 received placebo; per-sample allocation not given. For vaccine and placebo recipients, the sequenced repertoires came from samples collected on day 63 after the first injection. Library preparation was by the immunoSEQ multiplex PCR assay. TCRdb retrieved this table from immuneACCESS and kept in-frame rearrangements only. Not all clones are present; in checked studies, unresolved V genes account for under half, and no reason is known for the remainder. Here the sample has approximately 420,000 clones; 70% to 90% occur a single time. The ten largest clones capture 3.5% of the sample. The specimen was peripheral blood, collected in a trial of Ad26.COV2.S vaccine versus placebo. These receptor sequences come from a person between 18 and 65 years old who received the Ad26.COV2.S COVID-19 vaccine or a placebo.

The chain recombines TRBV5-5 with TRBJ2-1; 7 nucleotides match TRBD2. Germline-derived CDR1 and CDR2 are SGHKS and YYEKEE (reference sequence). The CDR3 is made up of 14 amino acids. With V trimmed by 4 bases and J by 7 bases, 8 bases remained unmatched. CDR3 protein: CASSLELLANEQFF. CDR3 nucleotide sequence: TGTGCCAGCAGCCTCGAGCTACTAGCGAATGAGCAGTTCTTC.

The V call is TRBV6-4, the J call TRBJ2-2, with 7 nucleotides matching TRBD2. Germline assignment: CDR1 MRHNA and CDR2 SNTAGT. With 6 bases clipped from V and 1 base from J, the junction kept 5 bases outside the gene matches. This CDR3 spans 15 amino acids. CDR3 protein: CASSPIAGNTGELFF. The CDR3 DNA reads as TGTGCCAGCAGCCCCATAGCGGGGAACACCGGGGAGCTGTTTTTT.

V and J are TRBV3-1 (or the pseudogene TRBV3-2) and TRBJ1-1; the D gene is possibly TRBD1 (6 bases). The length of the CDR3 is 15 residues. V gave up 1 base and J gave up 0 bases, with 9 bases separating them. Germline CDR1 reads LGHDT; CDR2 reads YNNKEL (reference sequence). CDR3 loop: CASSQGQVMNTEAFF. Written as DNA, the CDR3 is TGTGCCAGCAGCCAAGGACAGGTAATGAACACTGAAGCTTTCTTT.

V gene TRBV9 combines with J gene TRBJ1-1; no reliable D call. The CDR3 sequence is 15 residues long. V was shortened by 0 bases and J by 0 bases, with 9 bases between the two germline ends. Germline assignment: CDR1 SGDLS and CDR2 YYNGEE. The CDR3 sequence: CASSVGADMNTEAFF. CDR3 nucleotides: TGTGCCAGCAGCGTAGGGGCAGACATGAACACTGAAGCTTTCTTT. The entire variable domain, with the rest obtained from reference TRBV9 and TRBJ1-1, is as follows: DSGVTQTPKHLITATGQRVTLRCSPRSGDLSVYWYQQSLDQGLQFLIQYYNGEERAKGNILERFSAQQFPDLHSELNLSSLELGDSALYFCASSVGADMNTEAFFGQGTRLTVV.